This is a list of T cell receptor beta chains from one sample in a study of radiation and T cells in renal cell carcinoma. Data came from immunoSEQ multiplex PCR; TCRdb stores just in-frame clones and leaves some out. The table records about 130,000 clones, more than 70% of them present only once. Specimen: blood, collected from a patient whose treatment included radiotherapy and nephrectomy. These receptors were obtained from a woman aged 65 to 85 with renal cell carcinoma. CDR3s include the opening cysteine and the closing phenylalanine or tryptophan. D genes are given only for firm matches. Only part of the rows carry a size: once, few, many, or a class if the clone is expanded.

size	D	J	V	CDR3	DNA
NA	TRBD1	TRBJ1-5	TRBV6-1	CASSDGDRKINQPQHF	TGTGCCAGCAGTGACGGGGACAGAAAAATCAATCAGCCCCAGCATTTT
NA	TRBD1	TRBJ2-1	TRBV27	CASSRQGGNEQFF	TGTGCCAGCAGTAGACAGGGGGGAAATGAGCAGTTCTTC
NA	TRBD1	TRBJ1-5	TRBV10-3	CAISDGTGGNQPQHF	TGTGCCATCAGTGACGGGACAGGGGGCAATCAGCCCCAGCATTTT
NA	NA	TRBJ2-2	TRBV28	CASSFEGANTGELFF	TGTGCCAGCAGTTTCGAGGGGGCGAACACCGGGGAGCTGTTTTTT
NA	NA	TRBJ2-7	TRBV5-1	CASSLQWGSSYEQYF	TGCGCCAGCAGCTTGCAGTGGGGTAGCTCCTACGAGCAGTACTTC
NA	TRBD1	TRBJ1-5	TRBV19	CASSIGDREQPQHF	TGTGCCAGTAGTATAGGGGACAGGGAACAGCCCCAGCATTTT
NA	TRBD1	TRBJ1-1	TRBV5-4	CASRLSGGFGAFF	TGTGCCAGCAGGTTATCAGGGGGATTTGGAGCTTTCTTT
NA	NA	TRBJ2-5	TRBV29-1	CSVEDLIGGSETQYF	TGCAGCGTTGAAGATCTTATTGGGGGCTCAGAGACCCAGTACTTC
NA	NA	TRBJ1-5	TRBV2	CASMYTINQPQHF	TGTGCCAGCATGTACACCATCAATCAGCCCCAGCATTTT
NA	TRBD1	TRBJ1-2	TRBV9	CASRGQGSNYGYTF	TGTGCCAGCAGAGGACAGGGTTCCAACTATGGCTACACCTTC
NA	NA	TRBJ2-3	TRBV11-1	CASSLGELAYTQYF	TGTGCCAGCAGCTTAGGTGAACTCGCCTATACGCAGTATTTT
NA	NA	TRBJ2-7	TRBV25-1	CASSEYSYEQYF	TGTGCCAGCAGTGAATATTCCTACGAGCAGTACTTC
NA	NA	TRBJ2-7	TRBV30	CAWRQGTYEQYF	TGTGCCTGGAGACAGGGAACCTACGAGCAGTACTTC
NA	TRBD1	TRBJ1-1	TRBV7-2	CASSLTGAPAEAFF	TGTGCCAGCAGCTTAACAGGGGCTCCAGCTGAAGCTTTCTTT
NA	NA	TRBJ2-4	TRBV6-1	CASSGDRKNIQYF	TGTGCCAGCAGTGGGGACCGAAAAAACATTCAGTACTTC
NA	TRBD2	TRBJ2-7	TRBV4-3	CASSQVSSGGPYEQYF	TGCGCCAGCAGCCAGGTATCTAGCGGGGGGCCGTACGAGCAGTACTTC
NA	NA	TRBJ1-1	TRBV7-9	CASSFPGFTEAFF	TGTGCCAGCAGCTTCCCAGGCTTCACTGAAGCTTTCTTT
few	NA	TRBJ1-5	TRBV2	CASSAVHQPQHF	TGTGCCAGCAGCGCGGTACATCAGCCCCAGCATTTT
NA	NA	TRBJ2-7	TRBV29-1	CSVEAADPYEQYF	TGCAGCGTTGAAGCGGCGGACCCCTACGAGCAGTACTTC
NA	TRBD2	TRBJ2-5	TRBV5-6	CASSPPGGAGETQYF	TGTGCCAGCAGCCCACCCGGGGGGGCCGGGGAGACCCAGTACTTC
NA	NA	TRBJ2-7	TRBV20-1	CSADLGEQYF	TGCAGTGCAGACTTGGGGGAGCAGTACTTC
NA	TRBD1	TRBJ1-1	TRBV11-1	CASSQSGTGGLGNTEAFF	TGTGCCAGCAGCCAATCCGGGACAGGGGGCCTGGGGAACACTGAAGCTTTCTTT
NA	NA	TRBJ1-2	TRBV7-2	CASSARLYGYTF	TGTGCCAGCAGCGCTAGGCTCTATGGCTACACCTTC
NA	NA	TRBJ1-3	TRBV30	CAWGPLSGNTIYF	TGTGCCTGGGGGCCCCTCTCTGGAAACACCATATATTTT
once	NA	TRBJ1-1	TRBV6-1	CASSERPYVNTEAFF	TGTGCCAGCAGTGAACGCCCTTACGTGAACACTGAAGCTTTCTTT
NA	NA	TRBJ2-5	TRBV5-1	CASSPADYLTQYF	TGCGCCAGCAGCCCCGCGGACTACCTGACCCAGTACTTC
NA	TRBD1	TRBJ2-3	TRBV19	CASSPSPGQGVDTQYF	TGTGCCAGTAGCCCTTCCCCGGGACAGGGTGTAGATACGCAGTATTTT
NA	NA	TRBJ1-6	TRBV27	CASSKQKTGSPLHF	TGTGCCAGCAGTAAACAAAAAACAGGTTCTCCCCTCCACTTT
NA	NA	TRBJ2-3	TRBV4-3	CASSSRTVSTDTQYF	TGCGCCAGCAGCTCCCGGACAGTTAGCACAGATACGCAGTATTTT
NA	NA	TRBJ1-5	TRBV28	CASSSGLVNQPQHF	TGTGCCAGCAGTTCCGGACTAGTGAATCAGCCCCAGCATTTT
NA	NA	TRBJ2-7	TRBV9	CASSFSHGDEQYF	TGTGCCAGCAGCTTCTCCCACGGCGACGAGCAGTACTTC
NA	TRBD1	TRBJ1-5	TRBV5-8	CASWTGGDQPQHF	TGTGCCAGCTGGACAGGGGGCGATCAGCCCCAGCATTTT
NA	NA	TRBJ1-6	TRBV4-3	CASSQVGDLGYNSPLHF	TGCGCCAGCAGCCAAGTTGGAGACCTAGGGTATAATTCACCCCTCCACTTT
NA	NA	TRBJ1-5	TRBV19	CASSTLTTTSSNQPQHF	TGTGCCAGTAGTACTCTAACCACAACTTCTAGCAATCAGCCCCAGCATTTT
NA	NA	TRBJ2-2	TRBV11-2	CASSSLLAGWAGELFF	TGTGCCAGCAGTTCCCTCTTGGCAGGGTGGGCCGGGGAGCTGTTTTTT
NA	NA	TRBJ1-5	TRBV21-1	CASSTPRGRRNQPQHF	TGTGCCAGCAGCACTCCGCGGGGGAGAAGGAATCAGCCCCAGCATTTT
once	NA	TRBJ1-1	TRBV5-1	CASSLGVNTEAFF	TGCGCCAGCAGCTTGGGGGTGAACACTGAAGCTTTCTTT
NA	NA	TRBJ1-4	TRBV15	CATSIRGPQNEKLFF	TGTGCCACCAGTATAAGAGGGCCCCAAAATGAAAAACTGTTTTTT
NA	NA	TRBJ2-3	TRBV5-4	CASSLASTDTQYF	TGTGCCAGCAGCTTGGCCAGCACGGATACGCAGTATTTT
NA	TRBD1	TRBJ1-2	TRBV2	CASTLQGRAGYGYTF	TGTGCCAGCACTCTACAGGGGCGGGCTGGCTATGGCTACACCTTC
NA	NA	TRBJ1-6	TRBV6-1	CASSESGHSPLHF	TGTGCCAGCAGTGAAAGTGGCCATTCACCCCTCCACTTT
NA	TRBD1	TRBJ2-4	TRBV5-6	CASSFRDRVAKNIQYF	TGTGCCAGCAGCTTCCGGGACAGGGTAGCCAAAAACATTCAGTACTTC
NA	NA	TRBJ2-6	TRBV19	CASSTGANVLTF	TGTGCCAGTAGTACCGGGGCCAACGTCCTGACTTTC
NA	NA	TRBJ2-1	TRBV5-1	CASRADSTSYNEQFF	TGCGCCAGCAGAGCTGACTCGACCTCCTACAATGAGCAGTTCTTC
NA	TRBD1	TRBJ1-3	TRBV28	CASSLRGPTGNTIYF	TGTGCCAGCAGTCTCAGGGGGCCGACTGGAAACACCATATATTTT
NA	TRBD1	TRBJ1-3	TRBV27	CASSSSKTLTGVGNTIYF	TGTGCCAGCAGTTCCTCCAAGACCCTGACAGGGGTTGGAAACACCATATATTTT
NA	NA	TRBJ1-1	TRBV14	CASSQSGARAFF	TGTGCCAGCAGCCAATCGGGGGCGAGAGCTTTCTTT
NA	NA	TRBJ1-2	TRBV15	CATSSARGGGYTF	TGTGCCACCAGCAGCGCCCGGGGTGGAGGCTACACCTTC
NA	NA	TRBJ2-5	TRBV30	CACAGDTGRETQYF	TGTGCCTGCGCCGGGGACACCGGGCGGGAGACCCAGTACTTC
NA	NA	TRBJ2-3	TRBV5-1	CASSSSDTQYF	TGCGCCAGCAGCTCCTCAGATACGCAGTATTTT
NA	TRBD1	TRBJ2-1	TRBV9	CASSVRQGRQNEQFF	TGTGCCAGCAGCGTAAGACAGGGGCGGCAAAATGAGCAGTTCTTC
NA	NA	TRBJ2-7	TRBV4-3	CASSQIYGLSAGRDEQYF	TGCGCCAGCAGCCAAATATATGGTCTATCCGCAGGGCGGGACGAGCAGTACTTC
NA	NA	TRBJ1-1	TRBV28	CASSLLNTEAFF	TGTGCCAGCAGTCTACTGAACACTGAAGCTTTCTTT
NA	TRBD1	TRBJ1-1	TRBV19	CASSTGGRTEAFF	TGTGCCAGTAGTACAGGGGGCCGTACTGAAGCTTTCTTT
NA	NA	TRBJ1-2	TRBV28	CASRPGSRYGYTF	TGTGCCAGCAGACCAGGAAGTAGGTATGGCTACACCTTC
NA	TRBD1	TRBJ2-7	TRBV5-1	CASSVGQGAYEQYF	TGCGCCAGCAGCGTGGGACAGGGTGCCTACGAGCAGTACTTC
NA	TRBD1	TRBJ2-5	TRBV4-2	CASSQRTGEETQYF	TGTGCCAGCAGCCAGAGAACAGGGGAAGAGACCCAGTACTTC